The T cell receptor beta chain under discussion was sequenced for a study of human T cells and chemical hapten exposure. Study as a whole: Each patient's scalp received weekly diphenylcyclopropenone throughout the approximately 25-week study.

This clonotype was seen a handful of times. As to time point: patch test 3, about 24 weeks after DPC sensitization. The treatment: therapeutic diphenylcyclopropenone sensitization with weekly scalp DPC. Each CDR3 protein is one row after TCRdb ran MiXCR on the RACE reads. This sample carries some 89,000 distinct CDR3 sequences, 25% to 35% of them seen once, and the ten largest clones take 10%. The clonotype originates from a man aged 40-49 years with alopecia areata. Some clones in this sample may be carry-over from other donors' samples. Source: whole blood, taken in connection with sensitization to the hapten diphenylcyclopropenone (DPC).

CDR3 DNA sequence: TGTGCCAGCAGCTTACAGGGGGCGCTCCAGCCCCAGCATTTT. Its translation: CASSLQGALQPQHF. This rearrangement joins TRBV6-6 to TRBJ1-5; 9 bases align to TRBD1. V lost 6 bases and J lost 7; bases outside the gene matches: 7. The CDR3 sequence is 14 residues long. The germline V gene encodes CDR1 MNHNY and CDR2 SVGAGI (reference sequence).